The clone carrying this T cell receptor beta chain has more than one count but fewer than ten. The V gene lost 8 bases and the J gene lost 5 bases, with 13 bases spanning the gap. CDR1 and CDR2 from the germline V gene are SEHNR and FQNEAQ (reference sequence). The CDR3 runs to 13 residues. This sample was included in a study of early T cells in non-severe SARS-CoV-2 infection. Unique molecular identifiers (one per individual cDNA molecule) were attached. TCRdb itself ran the 5' RACE reads through MiXCR, one entry per CDR3 protein. The sample holds 79,000 or so distinct CDR3 sequences, roughly 13% seen once.

This TCR came from an adult who was a healthcare worker with PCR-confirmed SARS-CoV-2 infection or an uninfected control (not recorded which). The sequencing input was whole blood. This chain links TRBV7-9 with TRBJ2-1; the D gene is possibly TRBD1 (7 bases). The CDR3 spells CASQGGRNNEQFF. In nucleotides, the CDR3 is TGTGCCAGCCAGGGGGGTCGAAACAATGAGCAGTTCTTC.